This TCR beta chain was identified in a study of radiotherapy plus CTLA-4 blockade in lung cancer. Study at large: Among all patients, about 19% showed objective responses, while more than 25% had disease control.

Measured with immunoSEQ multiplex PCR; TCRdb has only the in-frame clones, and not every one. The sample yields tens of thousands of clones, around 87% seen once. Deletions cut 2 bases from V and 2 bases from J, with 12 bases between. The CDR3 extends over 15 amino acids. V usage is TRBV5-7 and J usage is TRBJ2-3, with D possibly TRBD1 on 6 matching bases. TRBV5-7 is marked as an open reading frame, function uncertain. The sequencing here drew on peripheral blood, taken from a patient treated with radiotherapy plus ipilimumab. This TCR derives from a human donor with non-small cell lung cancer who had stable disease on radiotherapy plus ipilimumab. The DNA for the CDR3 is TGTGCCAGCAGCTTTAGCAGGGGAGTCACAGATACGCAGTATTTT. The encoded protein is CASSFSRGVTDTQYF.